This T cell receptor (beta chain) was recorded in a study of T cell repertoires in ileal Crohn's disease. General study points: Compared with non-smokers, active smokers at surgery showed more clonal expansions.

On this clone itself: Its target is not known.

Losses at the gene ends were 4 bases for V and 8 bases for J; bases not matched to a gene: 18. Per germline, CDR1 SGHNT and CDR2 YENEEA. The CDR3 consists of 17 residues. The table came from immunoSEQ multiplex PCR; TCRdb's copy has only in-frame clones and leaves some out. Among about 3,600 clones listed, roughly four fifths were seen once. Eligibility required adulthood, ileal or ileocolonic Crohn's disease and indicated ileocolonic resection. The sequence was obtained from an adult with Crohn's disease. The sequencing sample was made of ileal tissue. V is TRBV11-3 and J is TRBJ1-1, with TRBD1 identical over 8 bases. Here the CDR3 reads CASSSAQGASSRGEAFF. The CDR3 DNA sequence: TGTGCCAGCAGCTCCGCTCAGGGGGCCAGCTCTAGGGGGGAAGCTTTCTTT.